This entry lists 19 T cell receptor beta chains sequenced from one sample in a study of memory CD4+ T cells and cytomegalovirus serostatus. Single viable CD3+CD4+CD8-CD45RO+ cells were sorted as the memory CD4+ T cells. The data were produced by immunoSEQ multiplex PCR, yet TCRdb's version contains in-frame clones alone and is incomplete. The profile shows about 41,000 clones, around 80% of them singletons. Sequenced input: memory CD4+ T cells from blood. The receptors shown here come from an adult in good health and CMV-seronegative.

This chain links TRBV2 with TRBJ2-1; D might be TRBD2 (5 bases). Germline V lookup: CDR1 SNHLY, CDR2 FYNNEI. V was pared by 6 bases and J by 8 bases, with 17 bases between. This CDR3 is built from 14 residues. The CDR3 loop reads CASRSDAFGDEQFF. The CDR3 region has the DNA TGTGCCAGCAGATCGGACGCATTCGGGGATGAGCAGTTCTTC.

The chain recombines TRBV27 with TRBJ2-7; 15 nucleotides line up with TRBD2. The CDR3 covers 18 residues. J gave up 5 bases and V 4 bases, and 12 bases lay outside the gene matches. The germline CDR1 and CDR2 sequences are MNHEY and SMNVEV (reference sequence). The CDR3 sequence is CASSSFKGTSGRSNEQYF. The CDR3 region has the DNA TGTGCCAGCAGTTCCTTCAAAGGGACTAGCGGGAGGTCCAACGAGCAGTACTTC.

This chain connects TRBV9 to TRBJ1-4; D perhaps matches TRBD1 (6 bases). V gave up 1 base and J gave up 14 bases, with 21 bases separating them. Germline CDR1 reads SGDLS; CDR2 reads YYNGEE. The CDR3 length is 15 residues. CDR3 residues: CASSVTPAPGETLFF. CDR3 nucleotides: TGTGCCAGCAGCGTAACTCCCGCCCCAGGGGAAACGCTGTTTTTT.

This clone was seen a handful of times. The chain uses TRBV29-1 and TRBJ1-1; tentatively, D is TRBD1 (5 bases). The V gene's germline CDR1 is SQVTM and CDR2 ANQGSEA. This CDR3 has 15 residues. The V end was cut by 4 bases, the J end by 0 bases, with 15 bases between. The CDR3 sequence is CSVAPGWGMNTEAFF. The DNA of the CDR3 is TGCAGCGTTGCTCCGGGTTGGGGGATGAACACTGAAGCTTTCTTT.

CDR3 sequence reads: CASSFGSASSTDTQYF. In DNA, the CDR3 is TGTGCCAGCAGCTTCGGGTCGGCCTCTAGCACAGATACGCAGTATTTT. The chain employs TRBV7-2 and TRBJ2-3; D is unclear. The CDR3 consists of 16 residues. V lost 3 bases, J lost 0 bases, and 13 bases lay in between. Germline V CDR1 and CDR2: SGHTA, FQGNSA. The full variable domain, with the rest looked up from reference TRBV7-2 and TRBJ2-3, is GAGVSQSPSNKVTEKGKDVELRCDPISGHTALYWYRQSLGQGLEFLIYFQGNSAPDKSGLPSDRFSAERTGGSVSTLTIQRTQQEDSAVYLCASSFGSASSTDTQYFGPGTRLTVL.

This clone has a handful of counts. The chain uses TRBV10-3 and TRBJ1-1; weak D call: TRBD1 (6 bases). There are 15 residues in the CDR3. Germline V gives CDR1 ENHRY, CDR2 SYGVKD. With 0 bases removed from V and 1 base from J, the gap between germline ends came to 9 bases. The DNA of the CDR3 is TGTGCCATCAGTGAGTCTACAGGGACGAACACTGAAGCTTTCTTT. This codes for CAISESTGTNTEAFF.

The V and J genes are TRBV5-1 and TRBJ2-7, with TRBD2 as a possible D gene (6 bases). CDR3 size: 15 residues. The germline gives CDR1 SGHRS, CDR2 YFSETQ. Deletions cut 4 bases from V and 2 bases from J, with 16 bases between. In DNA, the CDR3 is TGCGCCAGCAGCGAAACGGGACTCCGAACCTACGAGCAGTACTTC. It encodes CASSETGLRTYEQYF.

The chain uses TRBV19 and TRBJ1-5; a weak D match, TRBD1 (6 bases). The CDR3 covers 16 residues. The ends were cut back, 9 bases at V and 0 bases at J, with 18 bases in the middle. Germline lookup yields CDR1 LNHDA and CDR2 SQIVND (reference sequence). The CDR3 loop is CASSRGFRDSNQPQHF. DNA of the CDR3: TGTGCCAGCTCAAGGGGGTTCCGCGATAGCAATCAGCCCCAGCATTTT. The full variable domain, its missing parts supplied by reference TRBV19 and TRBJ1-5, is DGGITQSPKYLFRKEGQNVTLSCEQNLNHDAMYWYRQDPGQGLRLIYYSQIVNDFQKGDIAEGYSVSREKKESFPLTVTSAQKNPTAFYLCASSRGFRDSNQPQHFGDGTRLSIL.

Judged by abundance, this clone is medium-sized. The chain joins TRBV4-3 to TRBJ1-3; TRBD1 might be the D (6 bases). The CDR3 consists of 15 residues. Trimming removed 4 bases from V and 3 bases from J, with 13 bases in between. Per the germline V gene, CDR1 is LGHNA and CDR2 is YSLEER. For the CDR3, the DNA is TGCGCCAGCAGCCGCGAACAGGGTCTTGGAAACACCATATATTTT. Its protein product is CASSREQGLGNTIYF.

This clone was detected only a few times. J is TRBJ2-3 and V is TRBV28; 9 positions agree with TRBD2. The CDR3 extends over 15 amino acids. Germline V gene sequence: CDR1 MDHEN, CDR2 SYDVKM. After removal of 2 bases from V and 5 bases from J, the junction contained 5 bases not matched to a gene. This CDR3 reads CASSLAGGPGDTQYF. For the CDR3, the DNA is TGTGCCAGCAGTTTAGCGGGAGGGCCTGGAGATACGCAGTATTTT.

This chain uses TRBV19 with TRBJ2-1; D gene ambiguous. The germline CDR1 and CDR2 sequences are LNHDA and SQIVND (reference sequence). This CDR3 has 12 amino acids. Trimming took off 3 bases at V and 15 bases at J, with 15 bases between the two ends. The CDR3 spells CASSISVQGLFF. Written as DNA, the CDR3 is TGTGCCAGTAGTATCTCGGTGCAAGGTCTGTTCTTC.

This clone was picked up one time. The CDR3 DNA follows: TGTGCCAGCAGCGGACAGGGAGGCACCGGGGAGCTGTTTTTT. Protein sequence: CASSGQGGTGELFF. This chain joins TRBV2 and TRBJ2-2; TRBD1 matches at 8 bases. V lost 6 bases, J lost 4 bases, and 4 bases stayed unmatched. In germline, CDR1 is SNHLY, CDR2 FYNNEI. The CDR3 is 14 amino acids.

The rearrangement links TRBV5-1 to TRBJ2-3; 7 bases are a match to TRBD1. Trimming at V came to 2 bases and at J to 3 bases, leaving 6 bases not matched to a gene. Germline V gives CDR1 SGHRS, CDR2 YFSETQ. This CDR3 has 15 amino acids. For the CDR3, the DNA is TGCGCCAGCAGCTTAGACAGGGTAGTAACAGATACGCAGTATTTT. It is translated as CASSLDRVVTDTQYF.

The chain employs TRBV20-1 and TRBJ1-1; D may be TRBD1 (6 bases). V gave up 3 bases and J gave up 8 bases, with 10 bases separating them. The CDR3 runs 11 residues. The germline CDR1 and CDR2 sequences are DFQATT and SNEGSKA (reference sequence). CDR3 nucleotide sequence: TGCAGTGCTAGGGGGAGGGGGGAAGCTTTCTTT. It codes for CSARGRGEAFF.

This clone was detected only a few times. The V and J genes are TRBV4-2 and TRBJ1-4, with D hard to call. CDR1 LGHNA and CDR2 YNFKEQ come from the germline V gene. Trimming removed 0 bases at V and 10 bases at J, with 18 bases between. This CDR3 has 16 amino acids. In nucleotides, the CDR3 is TGTGCCAGCAGCCAAGATCGAACCTCATTGGTCGGAAAACTGTTTTTT. Translated: CASSQDRTSLVGKLFF.

The V call is TRBV5-6, the J call TRBJ2-5; TRBD2 is a possible D gene (6 bases). The better agreement between TRBJ2-7 and the DNA end casts doubt on the J call. Germline V gene sequence: CDR1 SGHDT, CDR2 YYEEEE. The length of the CDR3 is 14 residues. Written as DNA, the CDR3 is TGTGCCAGCAGCTTGTTCGGGAGAGACTACGAGCAGTACTTC. As protein: CASSLFGRDYEQYF.

The gene calls are TRBV5-4 and TRBJ2-6, with no clear D. Germline V gene data show CDR1 as SGHNT and CDR2 as YYREEE (reference sequence). The CDR3 has 15 amino acids. With 4 bases removed from V and 0 bases from J, the gap between germline ends came to 8 bases. CDR3 sequence (DNA): TGTGCCAGCAGCACACCCGTCTCTGGGGCCAACGTCCTGACTTTC. It translates to CASSTPVSGANVLTF. Filled out from reference TRBV5-4 and TRBJ2-6, the complete variable domain reads ETGVTQSPTHLIKTRGQQVTLRCSSQSGHNTVSWYQQALGQGPQFIFQYYREEENGRGNFPPRFSGLQFPNYSSELNVNALELDDSALYLCASSTPVSGANVLTFGAGSRLTVL.

The chain recombines TRBV30 with TRBJ2-3; D is unclear. Trimming cost V 2 bases and J 2 bases, with 5 bases left between them. The CDR3 is 12 amino acids. The V gene's germline CDR1 is GTSNPN and CDR2 SVGIG (reference sequence). CDR3 sequence reads: CAWSLLTDTQYF. As DNA, the CDR3 is TGTGCCTGGAGTCTACTCACAGATACGCAGTATTTT.

V usage is TRBV28 and J usage is TRBJ2-1; TRBD2 aligns across 13 bases. Per germline, CDR1 MDHEN and CDR2 SYDVKM. Trimming cost V 6 bases and J 0 bases; bases outside gene matches: 8. The CDR3 extends over 18 amino acids. The CDR3 nucleotides are TGTGCCAGCAGCCTCGGGACTAGCGGGGCGCACTCCTACAATGAGCAGTTCTTC. Its protein product is CASSLGTSGAHSYNEQFF. Full variable domain (remainder filled in from reference TRBV28 and TRBJ2-1): DVKVTQSSRYLVKRTGEKVFLECVQDMDHENMFWYRQDPGLGLRLIYFSYDVKMKEKGDIPEGYSVSREKKERFSLILESASTNQTSMYLCASSLGTSGAHSYNEQFFGPGTRLTVL.